Described below is a single T cell receptor (beta chain) sequence and its context. The data stem from a study of cytomegalovirus exposure and HLA in healthy donors. The germline V gene has CDR1 SGHDT and CDR2 YYEEEE. Trimming cost V 0 bases and J 5 bases, with 10 bases left between them. CDR3 size: 14 residues. The assay was immunoSEQ multiplex PCR, and TCRdb's table has in-frame clones only and misses some. The table has roughly 280,000 clones, 80% to 90% seen once; the top ten hold more than 0.8%. This TCR derives from a woman aged 18-30 years in good health and CMV-seronegative. Specimen: PBMCs. V gene TRBV5-6 combines with J gene TRBJ2-3, with D possibly matching TRBD1 (6 bases). CDR3 sequence reads: CASSLEGEGDTQYF. CDR3 coding DNA: TGTGCCAGCAGCTTGGAGGGGGAAGGAGATACGCAGTATTTT.